This T cell receptor beta chain appears in the sequencing data of a study of chemoradiotherapy in HPV16-positive cancers. Study summary: Candidate HPV-specific clones and shared TCR motifs came from two HPV16-positive patients.

Generated by immunoSEQ multiplex PCR, the TCRdb table keeps only in-frame clones and is missing some. The table has approximately 12,000 clones, around nine tenths seen once. Study-wide findings and caveats: Non-HPV-specific T cells did not expand in tumors during treatment, whereas candidate HPV-specific clones and E7-related motifs did. Better recurrence-free survival went with HPV-responsive T-cell expansion in HPV16-positive patients.

Repertoires were sampled repeatedly during chemoradiotherapy. As for this clone: What it binds is unknown.

Per the germline V gene, CDR1 is SGHVS and CDR2 is FQNEAQ. V lost 5 bases and J 2 bases, leaving 9 bases between the germline ends. CDR3 length: 13 amino acids. The TCR sequence derives from a human donor with HPV-associated anogenital cancer. The material was blood, obtained from a patient who underwent chemoradiotherapy. This chain connects TRBV7-8 to TRBJ1-1; D call uncertain. This CDR3 reads CASSVRHNTEAFF. The CDR3 DNA is TGTGCCAGCAGCGTTCGACATAACACTGAAGCTTTCTTT.